This is a list of T cell receptor beta chains from one sample in a study of cytotoxic CD8 clonotypes in ibrutinib-treated CLL. Here immunoSEQ multiplex PCR was the method, and the copy in TCRdb shows in-frame clones only, minus some. In the table there are 150,000 to 200,000 clones, roughly 84% of which are singletons. Material: PBMCs, obtained at disease progression, from a patient treated with ibrutinib. These receptors all stem from a human donor with chronic lymphocytic leukemia. Both conserved end residues are part of each CDR3. Fields, in order: J gene, V gene, CDR3 protein.

j_gene: TRBJ2-5
v_gene: TRBV7-2
CDR3aa: CASSLYRRSQETQYF

j_gene: TRBJ1-5
v_gene: TRBV7-9
CDR3aa: CASSFDGDQPQHF

j_gene: TRBJ2-7
v_gene: TRBV5-1
CDR3aa: CASSLTGGLFYEQYF

j_gene: TRBJ2-7
v_gene: TRBV7-9
CDR3aa: CASSPRASGSSEQYF

j_gene: TRBJ1-2
v_gene: TRBV7-8
CDR3aa: CASSLAPVTGSYGYTF

j_gene: TRBJ2-7
v_gene: TRBV6-5
CDR3aa: CASSSGGSSYEQYF

j_gene: TRBJ2-1
v_gene: TRBV15
CDR3aa: CATSTDRGGYNEQFF

j_gene: TRBJ2-5
v_gene: TRBV25-1
CDR3aa: CASTWQGETQYF

j_gene: TRBJ2-1
v_gene: TRBV4-3
CDR3aa: CASSNPGTYNEQFF

j_gene: TRBJ2-7
v_gene: TRBV7-6
CDR3aa: CASSAGQGSRYEQYF

j_gene: TRBJ1-1
v_gene: TRBV7-4
CDR3aa: CASSFVDRGETEAFF

j_gene: TRBJ2-3
v_gene: TRBV5-4
CDR3aa: CASSLVGRGTDTQYF

j_gene: TRBJ2-3
v_gene: TRBV5-1
CDR3aa: CASTETVGTDTQYF

j_gene: TRBJ1-3
v_gene: TRBV28
CDR3aa: CASSRANYFSGNTIYF

j_gene: TRBJ1-5
v_gene: TRBV2
CDR3aa: CASSRDTNQPQHF

j_gene: TRBJ2-2
v_gene: TRBV11-2
CDR3aa: CASSLGGSGIWNTGELFF

j_gene: TRBJ1-4
v_gene: TRBV19
CDR3aa: CASSLSSGARNEKLFF

j_gene: TRBJ1-1
v_gene: TRBV13
CDR3aa: CASSSRGLPEAFF